This TCR beta chain appears in the sequencing data of a study of shared clonotypes between healthy human individuals. The table came from immunoSEQ multiplex PCR; TCRdb's copy has only in-frame clones and leaves some out. The table shows some 2,500,000 clones, with 85% to 95% occurring only once. Of note for this clone: What it binds is not known. Within the sample, other DNA sequences also encode this same CDR3.

Broader study findings: Larger estimated richness was generally recorded for naive subsets relative to memory subsets. Owing to a small donor count, the genetic and exposure-history diversity represented was limited.

Trimming took off 4 bases at V and 5 bases at J, with 8 bases between the two ends. The germline V gene has CDR1 SEHNR and CDR2 FQNEAQ (reference sequence). The CDR3 contains 12 residues. The authors divided CD4+ cells into CD45RA+ naive and CD45RA-negative memory subsets. The sequenced material came from naive CD4+ T cells from PBMCs. Subset here: CD45RA+ positively selected. This clonotype was sampled from a man younger than 35 in good health. Some clones in this sample may be carry-over from other donors' samples. The chain couples TRBV7-9 to TRBJ1-1; perhaps TRBD1 as D (5 bases). CDR3 residues: CASSSEGTEAFF. Here the CDR3 DNA reads TGTGCCAGCAGCTCGGAGGGGACTGAAGCTTTCTTT.